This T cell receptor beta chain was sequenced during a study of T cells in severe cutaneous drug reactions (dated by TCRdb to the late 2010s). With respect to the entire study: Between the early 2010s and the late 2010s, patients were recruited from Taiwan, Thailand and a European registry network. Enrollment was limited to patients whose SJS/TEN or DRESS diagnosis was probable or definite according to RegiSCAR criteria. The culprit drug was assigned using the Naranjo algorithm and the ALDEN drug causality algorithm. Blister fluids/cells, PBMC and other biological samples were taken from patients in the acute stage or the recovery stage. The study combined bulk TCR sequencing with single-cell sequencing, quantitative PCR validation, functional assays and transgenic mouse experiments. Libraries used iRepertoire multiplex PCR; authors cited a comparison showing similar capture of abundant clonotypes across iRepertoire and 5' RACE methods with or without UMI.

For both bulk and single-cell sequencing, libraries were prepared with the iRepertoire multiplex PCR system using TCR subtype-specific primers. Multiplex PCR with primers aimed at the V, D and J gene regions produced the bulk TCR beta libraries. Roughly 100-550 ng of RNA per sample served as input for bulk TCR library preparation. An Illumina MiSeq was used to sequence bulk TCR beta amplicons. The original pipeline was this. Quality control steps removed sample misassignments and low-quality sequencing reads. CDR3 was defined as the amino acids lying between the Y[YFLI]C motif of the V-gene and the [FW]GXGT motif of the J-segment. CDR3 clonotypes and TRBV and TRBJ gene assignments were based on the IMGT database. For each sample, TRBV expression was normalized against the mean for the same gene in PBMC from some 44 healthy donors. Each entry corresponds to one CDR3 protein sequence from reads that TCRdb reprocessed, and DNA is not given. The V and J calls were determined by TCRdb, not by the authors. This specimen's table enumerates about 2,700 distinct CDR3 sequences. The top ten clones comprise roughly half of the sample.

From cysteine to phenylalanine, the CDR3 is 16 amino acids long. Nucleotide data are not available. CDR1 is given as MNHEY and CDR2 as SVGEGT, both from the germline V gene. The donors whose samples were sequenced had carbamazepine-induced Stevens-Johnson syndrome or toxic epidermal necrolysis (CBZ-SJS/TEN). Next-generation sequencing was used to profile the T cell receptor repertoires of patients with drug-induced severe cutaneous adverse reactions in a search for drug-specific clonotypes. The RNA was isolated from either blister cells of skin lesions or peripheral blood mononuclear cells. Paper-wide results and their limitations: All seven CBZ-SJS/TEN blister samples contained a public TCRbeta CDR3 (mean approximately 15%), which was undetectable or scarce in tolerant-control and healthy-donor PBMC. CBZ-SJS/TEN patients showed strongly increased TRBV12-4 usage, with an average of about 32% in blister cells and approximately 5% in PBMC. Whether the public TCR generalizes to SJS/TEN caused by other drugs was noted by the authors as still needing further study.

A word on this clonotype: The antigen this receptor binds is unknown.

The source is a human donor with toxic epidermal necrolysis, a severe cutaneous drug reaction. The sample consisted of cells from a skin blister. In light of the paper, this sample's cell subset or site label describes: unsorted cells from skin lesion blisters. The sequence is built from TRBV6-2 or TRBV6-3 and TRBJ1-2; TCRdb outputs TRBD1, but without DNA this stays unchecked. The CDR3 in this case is CASRTVGDRVGYGYTF.